This TCR beta chain was identified during a study of control samples from healthy donors and cancer patients. The ends lost 4 bases at V and 6 bases at J; junction bases unmatched: 7. CDR1 LNHDA and CDR2 SQIVND come from the germline V gene (reference sequence). The CDR3 sequence is 15 residues long. The assay was immunoSEQ multiplex PCR, and TCRdb's table has in-frame clones only and misses some. This table holds approximately 80,000 clones, roughly 91% found once. This chain joins TRBV19 and TRBJ2-7; 12 bases match TRBD2. The sequenced sample consisted of blood. This clonotype originated in a man aged 25-45 years in good health. This chain's CDR3 is CASSTGLAGYVEQYF. In nucleotides, the CDR3 is TGTGCCAGTAGTACCGGACTAGCGGGATACGTCGAGCAGTACTTC.